The sequence of this T cell receptor (beta chain) was determined in a study of T-cell reconstitution after alpha-beta-depleted transplantation in children. General study points: About two months after transplant, alpha-beta T cells reportedly came from several hundred expanded graft clones. Recipient T cells and thymic progenitors that survived were the source of the high TCRbeta diversity seen at day 60 in some patients. By one year post-transplant, T-cell counts and diversity largely arose from T cells that were newly produced.

TCRbeta library construction was performed incorporating unique molecular identifiers. Each CDR3 protein is one row after TCRdb ran MiXCR on the PCR reads. The repertoire holds about 260,000 distinct CDR3 sequences, with 6.5% to 10% as singletons. This clonotype was observed a single time. Its antigen remains unidentified. The CDR3 is made up of 15 amino acids. This TCR was recovered from a male patient younger than 18 who had a stem cell transplant for acute lymphoblastic leukemia, so the T cells may come from the graft donor. This specimen consisted of PBMCs, mostly from graft donor cells, obtained 180 days after TCRalphabeta/CD19-depleted stem cell transplant. The chain joins TRBV5-2 to TRBJ2-7; the tabulated D call, TRBD2, remains unverified against the DNA. TRBV5-2 is shown as a pseudogene. This CDR3 is CARGPGLLWGYEQYF. The CDR3, as DNA: TGTGCCAGGGGCCCTGGGCTCCTCTGGGGCTACGAGCAGTACTTC.